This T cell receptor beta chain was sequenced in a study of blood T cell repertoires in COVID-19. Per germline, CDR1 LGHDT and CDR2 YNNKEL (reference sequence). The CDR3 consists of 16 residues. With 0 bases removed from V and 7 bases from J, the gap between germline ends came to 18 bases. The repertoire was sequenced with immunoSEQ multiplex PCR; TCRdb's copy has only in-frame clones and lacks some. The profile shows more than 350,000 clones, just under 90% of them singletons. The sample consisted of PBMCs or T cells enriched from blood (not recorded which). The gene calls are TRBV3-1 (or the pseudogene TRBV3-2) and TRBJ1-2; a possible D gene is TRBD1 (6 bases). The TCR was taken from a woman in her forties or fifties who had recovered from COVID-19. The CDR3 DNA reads TGTGCCAGCAGCCAAGAGGGACGAGGGGGGGCGCCTGGCTACACCTTC. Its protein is CASSQEGRGGAPGYTF.